This T cell receptor beta chain comes out of a study of blood T cell repertoires in COVID-19. The V gene's germline CDR1 is MDHEN and CDR2 SYDVKM. This CDR3 spans 15 amino acids. V lost 4 bases to trimming and J lost 1 base; unmatched junction nucleotides: 5. Allocation to cohorts depended on clinical history reported by the participants. Cohort 3 donors were reported recovered after two negative PCRs, clearance, or symptom resolution. Sequencing used immunoSEQ multiplex PCR; TCRdb keeps in-frame clones, though not all of them. Of approximately 300,000 clones in the sample, around 86% are singletons; the top ten hold around 4.6%.

Specimen: PBMCs or T cells enriched from blood (not recorded which). This clonotype was sampled from a man between 25 and 39 years old who had recovered from COVID-19. The V gene is TRBV28, the J gene TRBJ2-3; 7 positions agree with TRBD2. CDR3 loop: CASSSAGDRTDTQYF. Written as DNA, the CDR3 is TGTGCCAGCAGTTCCGCGGGGGATCGCACAGATACGCAGTATTTT.